Each of the 2 T cell receptor beta chains below was sequenced from the same sample in a study of cytomegalovirus exposure and HLA in healthy donors. Primers for the PCR totalled 60 Vbeta and 13 Jbeta. Method: immunoSEQ multiplex PCR; TCRdb's copy keeps in-frame clones and lacks some. In total, the table holds tens of thousands of clones. The source material was PBMCs. These receptors were obtained from a male donor in good health and CMV-seronegative.

The chain uses TRBV7-9 and TRBJ1-1; D may be TRBD1 (6 bases). Trimming removed 7 bases from V and 5 bases from J, with 11 bases in between. CDR3 size: 12 residues. CDR1 is SEHNR and CDR2 is FQNEAQ in the germline V gene (reference sequence). CDR3 sequence reads: CASTQGGTEAFF. The CDR3, as DNA: TGTGCCAGCACACAGGGTGGGACTGAAGCTTTCTTT.

This chain links TRBV18 with TRBJ2-7; possible D gene TRBD1, 6 bases. The germline V and J ends were trimmed by 0 bases and 4 bases, with 7 bases remaining between them. Per germline, CDR1 KGHSH and CDR2 LQKENI. The CDR3 is made up of 13 amino acids. The CDR3 bases are TGTGCCAGCTCACCACCGACAGGATACGAGCAGTACTTC. Its protein is CASSPPTGYEQYF.